This T cell receptor beta chain derives from a study of blood T cell repertoires in COVID-19. TCRdb's copy holds only in-frame clones and misses some; the assay was immunoSEQ multiplex PCR. The sample has tens of thousands of clones, 70% to 80% seen once; the top ten hold 35%. Germline CDR1 is LNHDA and CDR2 is SQIVND (reference sequence). J was trimmed by 10 bases and V by 6 bases; bases with no gene match: 13. CDR3 length equals 15 residues. The chain employs TRBV19 and TRBJ2-1, with TRBD1 identical over 9 bases. This receptor was identified in a woman aged 70-85 years with acute or convalescent COVID-19. The sample taken for sequencing was peripheral blood. The CDR3, as DNA: TGTGCCAGTAGCGCAACAGGGGGCTGGGGAGGGGAGCAGTTCTTC. As protein: CASSATGGWGGEQFF.